The 30 T cell receptor beta chains below all came from one sample that was sequenced in a study of shared T cell receptors in the human thymus. TCRdb keeps only in-frame clones here, not all; method: immunoSEQ multiplex PCR. The sample carries roughly 550,000 clones, approximately 78% recorded once. This same sample was also taken into another study, of human thymus T cells.

The sample was thymocytes. The origin of the receptors is a boy less than two years old with a congenital heart defect.

This rearrangement joins TRBV5-6 to TRBJ2-1; D is perhaps TRBD2 (5 bases). The CDR3 sequence is 16 residues long. V was pared by 1 base and J by 2 bases, with 13 bases between. Per the germline V gene, CDR1 is SGHDT and CDR2 is YYEEEE. CDR3 in amino acids: CASSLFRLAPYNEQFF. In DNA, the CDR3 is TGTGCCAGCAGCTTGTTTCGCCTAGCCCCCTACAATGAGCAGTTCTTC.

The V and J genes are TRBV6-5 and TRBJ2-7; D gene uncertain. The CDR3 has 13 amino acids. Germline V gene data show CDR1 as MNHEY and CDR2 as SVGAGI. The V and J ends lost 7 bases and 0 bases respectively, with 10 bases between them. Here the CDR3 reads CASKARSSYEQYF. CDR3 in DNA: TGTGCCAGCAAAGCCCGCTCCTCCTACGAGCAGTACTTC.

The V and J genes are TRBV25-1 and TRBJ2-3; 10 bases fit TRBD2. The CDR3 runs 18 residues. The ends lost 6 bases at V and 0 bases at J; junction bases unmatched: 12. Germline assignment: CDR1 MGHDK and CDR2 SYGVNS. CDR3 DNA sequence: TGTGCCAGCAGACCTAGCGGGAGCCAAACGCCTAGCACAGATACGCAGTATTTT. Protein: CASRPSGSQTPSTDTQYF.

The V call is TRBV14, the J call TRBJ1-2, with 8 bases lining up with TRBD1. The trim removed 3 bases at V and 7 bases at J, leaving 4 bases unmatched. CDR3 length: 13 residues. Germline loops: CDR1 SGHDN, CDR2 FVKESK. The CDR3 sequence is CASSQGTGSGYTF. DNA of the CDR3: TGTGCCAGCAGCCAGGGGACAGGTTCTGGCTACACCTTC.

The chain links TRBV25-1 to TRBJ2-7; TRBD2 is a possible D gene (7 bases). Trimming removed 4 bases from V and 5 bases from J, with 9 bases in between. Per germline, CDR1 MGHDK and CDR2 SYGVNS. The CDR3 loop spans 12 amino acids. The CDR3 loop reads CASSVGGHEQYF. The CDR3 DNA reads as TGTGCCAGCAGTGTGGGGGGGCACGAGCAGTACTTC.

In nucleotides, the CDR3 is TGCGCCAGCAGCCAAGTCGGGGGACAGGGGCCTTCAGGGACCCAGTACTTC. It translates to CASSQVGGQGPSGTQYF. The chain is built from TRBV4-3 and TRBJ2-5; TRBD1 aligns across 10 bases. CDR3 size: 17 residues. V gave up 1 base and J gave up 7 bases; unmatched junction bases: 12. From germline, CDR1 is LGHNA and CDR2 YSLEER.

This chain uses TRBV4-3 with TRBJ2-2; 8 bases are shared with TRBD2. V shed 0 bases, J shed 2 bases, and the junction held 11 bases outside the gene matches. The germline CDR1 and CDR2 sequences are LGHNA and YSLEER. The CDR3 extends over 19 amino acids. CDR3 region: CASSQDEVSGKHNTGELFF. The DNA of the CDR3 is TGCGCCAGCAGCCAAGATGAGGTTAGCGGGAAACATAACACCGGGGAGCTGTTTTTT.

The gene calls are TRBV4-3 and TRBJ2-7; 7 nucleotides line up with TRBD2. V lost 1 base and J lost 7; bases outside the gene matches: 7. Germline V gene sequence: CDR1 LGHNA, CDR2 YSLEER. This CDR3 spans 14 amino acids. Here the CDR3 DNA reads TGCGCCAGCAGCCAAGGGGGAGGGCCCCGAGAGCAGTACTTC. Translating it yields CASSQGGGPREQYF.

The J gene is TRBJ1-2, the V gene TRBV28, with a tentative D call TRBD1 (6 bases). The CDR3 covers 16 residues. CDR1 is MDHEN, CDR2 SYDVKM, per germline. V lost 3 bases and J 2 bases, leaving 16 bases between the germline ends. The CDR3 protein is CASSFNVGARNYGYTF. The DNA for the CDR3 is TGTGCCAGCAGTTTTAACGTGGGGGCTCGAAACTATGGCTACACCTTC.

The V call is TRBV6-1, the J call TRBJ2-1; tentatively, D is TRBD2 (6 bases). Trimming removed 5 bases from V and 9 bases from J, with 20 bases in between. The germline V gene has CDR1 MNHNS and CDR2 SASEGT. There are 15 residues in the CDR3. In DNA, the CDR3 is TGTGCCAGCAGTAACCAGGGTAAACGGGAGTCTGAGCAGTTCTTC. Translating gives CASSNQGKRESEQFF.

The chain carries TRBV15 and TRBJ2-7; D perhaps matches TRBD1 (5 bases). Trimming took off 1 base at V and 0 bases at J, with 10 bases between the two ends. Germline CDR1 LNHNV, CDR2 YYDKDF (reference sequence). The CDR3 contains 15 residues. CDR3: CATSRGSDSSYEQYF. CDR3 sequence (DNA): TGTGCCACCAGCAGAGGGTCTGACAGCTCCTACGAGCAGTACTTC.

V and J are TRBV5-1 and TRBJ2-3, with TRBD2 matching over 14 bases. Germline CDR1 reads SGHRS; CDR2 reads YFSETQ. The CDR3 contains 20 residues. V shed 3 bases and J 1 base; nucleotides not matched to a gene: 13. The CDR3, as DNA: TGCGCCAGCAGCTACCGACTAGCGGGAGGGCTTGGGGGCGGCACAGATACGCAGTATTTT. Protein product: CASSYRLAGGLGGGTDTQYF. Complete variable domain (other parts from reference TRBV5-1 and TRBJ2-3): KAGVTQTPRYLIKTRGQQVTLSCSPISGHRSVSWYQQTPGQGLQFLFEYFSETQRNKGNFPGRFSGRQFSNSRSEMNVSTLELGDSALYLCASSYRLAGGLGGGTDTQYFGPGTRLTVL.

The V and J genes are TRBV5-6 and TRBJ2-3, with D unclear. Germline-derived CDR1 and CDR2 are SGHDT and YYEEEE. Trimming pared 1 base from V and 8 bases from J, leaving 14 bases between. The CDR3 has 14 residues. This CDR3 is CASSLFVKPSTQYF. Here the CDR3 DNA reads TGTGCCAGCAGCTTGTTTGTGAAGCCGAGTACGCAGTATTTT.

This clone has a handful of counts. The rearrangement uses TRBV4-1 and TRBJ1-4; TRBD1 matches at 10 bases. This CDR3 has 19 residues. The germline gives CDR1 MGHRA, CDR2 YSYEKL. Losses at the gene ends were 4 bases for V and 1 base for J; bases not matched to a gene: 12. As DNA, the CDR3 is TGCGCCAGCAGCCGCCCTGGTGGGACAGGGGATAGAACTAATGAAAAACTGTTTTTT. It is translated as CASSRPGGTGDRTNEKLFF.

This sequence joins TRBV6-5 and TRBJ2-7; tentative D call: TRBD1 (5 bases). This CDR3 is 15 amino acids long. The V end lost 5 bases, the J end lost 2 bases, and 16 bases lay between the germline ends. Germline V gene data show CDR1 as MNHEY and CDR2 as SVGAGI. CDR3 bases: TGTGCCAGCAGTGGGCGGACATTCACGCCCTACGAGCAGTACTTC. This codes for CASSGRTFTPYEQYF.

This clone occurred once. The rearrangement joins TRBV27 to TRBJ1-3, with a weak D call TRBD1 (6 bases). The CDR3 extends over 17 amino acids. Germline CDR1 is MNHEY and CDR2 is SMNVEV (reference sequence). V was shortened by 5 bases and J by 0 bases, with 17 bases between the two germline ends. The DNA of the CDR3 is TGTGCCAGCAGTCCGCTCACAGGGATTACCTCTGGAAACACCATATATTTT. Its protein is CASSPLTGITSGNTIYF.

J is TRBJ2-1 and V is TRBV29-1; 12 bases are shared with TRBD2. Germline V gene data show CDR1 as SQVTM and CDR2 as ANQGSEA. The CDR3 totals 17 residues. With V trimmed by 4 bases and J by 0 bases, 7 bases remained unmatched. CDR3 nucleotide sequence: TGCAGCGTTGTGGGGACTAGCGGGCCAAGCTCCTACAATGAGCAGTTCTTC. Translation: CSVVGTSGPSSYNEQFF.

This chain links TRBV28 with TRBJ2-3; 12 nucleotides align to TRBD1. This CDR3 has 16 amino acids. The germline gives CDR1 MDHEN, CDR2 SYDVKM. J gave up 6 bases and V 3 bases, and 7 bases lay outside the gene matches. The CDR3 coding sequence is TGTGCCAGCAGTTTGCCGGGACAGGGGGCGGTGGATACGCAGTATTTT. This codes for CASSLPGQGAVDTQYF.

The chain's CDR3 is CASSLAGSTNEKLFF. CDR3 sequence (DNA): TGTGCCAGCAGCTTGGCCGGTTCAACTAATGAAAAACTGTTTTTT. V usage is TRBV5-4 and J usage is TRBJ1-4; D not certain. The CDR3 covers 15 residues. V lost 0 bases to trimming and J lost 0 bases, with 6 bases between them. Germline assignment: CDR1 SGHNT and CDR2 YYREEE (reference sequence).

V is TRBV14 and J is TRBJ2-7, with TRBD2 as a possible D gene (6 bases). Germline V gene data show CDR1 as SGHDN and CDR2 as FVKESK. The CDR3 is 15 residues long. V lost 0 bases and J 1 base, leaving 10 bases between the germline ends. The CDR3 reads CASSQERGKSYEQYF. The CDR3 nucleotides are TGTGCCAGCAGCCAAGAGCGCGGGAAGTCCTACGAGCAGTACTTC.

The chain uses TRBV11-3 and TRBJ2-7; D is unresolved. The germline CDR1 and CDR2 sequences are SGHNT and YENEEA. V lost 5 bases and J 0 bases, leaving 17 bases between the germline ends. CDR3 size: 16 residues. In DNA form, the CDR3 reads TGTGCCAGCAGCCCCCCCGTAGTGCGGAGCTCCTACGAGCAGTACTTC. It encodes CASSPPVVRSSYEQYF.

The chain joins TRBV25-1 to TRBJ2-5; TRBD1 might be the D (6 bases). Trimming stripped 5 bases from V and 2 bases from J, with 9 bases between. The CDR3 covers 13 residues. Germline values: CDR1 MGHDK, CDR2 SYGVNS. The CDR3 DNA reads TGTGCCAGCAGTCCCGGACAGCAAGAGACCCAGTACTTC. It yields the protein CASSPGQQETQYF.

The chain is built from TRBV30 and TRBJ2-7, with 10 bases fitting TRBD2. The CDR3 spans 18 residues. Trimming cost V 0 bases and J 2 bases; bases outside gene matches: 13. CDR1 is GTSNPN, CDR2 SVGIG, per germline (reference sequence). Here the CDR3 DNA reads TGTGCCTGGAGTGTGGACAGTTCGACTAGCGGGTTTACCTACGAGCAGTACTTC. This encodes CAWSVDSSTSGFTYEQYF.

The V gene is TRBV4-2, the J gene TRBJ2-7; 7 bases fit TRBD2. With 4 bases clipped from V and 6 bases from J, the junction kept 15 bases outside the gene matches. The CDR3 runs 16 residues. Per germline, CDR1 LGHNA and CDR2 YNFKEQ. CDR3 amino acids: CASSPWAIGGGGEQYF. The CDR3 coding sequence is TGTGCCAGCAGCCCCTGGGCGATTGGTGGCGGGGGCGAGCAGTACTTC.

This chain joins TRBV28 and TRBJ2-5, with 9 bases aligning to TRBD2. V shed 10 bases and J 2 bases; nucleotides not matched to a gene: 8. CDR1 is MDHEN and CDR2 is SYDVKM in the germline V gene. The CDR3 contains 14 residues. CDR3: CATLLAGIQETQYF. CDR3 nucleotide sequence: TGTGCCACCCTTCTAGCGGGGATTCAAGAGACCCAGTACTTC.

The chain carries TRBV27 and TRBJ1-2; D call uncertain. CDR1 is MNHEY, CDR2 SMNVEV, per germline (reference sequence). The V end lost 2 bases, the J end lost 6 bases, and 16 bases lay between the germline ends. CDR3 length: 15 residues. CDR3 amino acids: CASSLGVGSENGYTF. CDR3 nucleotides: TGTGCCAGCAGTTTAGGTGTGGGGAGCGAGAATGGCTACACCTTC.

As concerns this clone: At one end the junction does not follow the germline gene, possibly because of a read error. The chain employs TRBV7-7 and TRBJ2-2; TRBD2 is a possible D gene (6 bases). The CDR3 length is 15 residues. Germline assignment: CDR1 SSHAT and CDR2 FNYEAQ (reference sequence). DNA for the CDR3: TGTGCTAGCAGCCCCGGGACTCCTAACACCGGGGAGCTGTTTTTT. This translates into CASSPGTPNTGELFF.

A word on this clone: Distinct nucleotide sequences in the sample also encode this CDR3. This rearrangement joins TRBV4-3 to TRBJ2-7; 7 bases are shared with TRBD1. The CDR3 has 14 amino acids. The V gene end was trimmed by 0 bases and the J gene end by 3 bases; junction bases not matched to a gene: 2. CDR1 and CDR2 (germline): LGHNA, YSLEER. CDR3 in amino acids: CASSQDRGIYEQYF. The CDR3 nucleotides read TGCGCCAGCAGCCAAGACAGGGGGATCTACGAGCAGTACTTC.

In this sample, this clone turned up once. This chain uses TRBV27 with TRBJ2-6; 9 bases are a match to TRBD1. The ends lost 3 bases at V and 3 bases at J; junction bases unmatched: 6. This CDR3 spans 17 amino acids. The germline V gene has CDR1 MNHEY and CDR2 SMNVEV (reference sequence). CDR3 nucleotide sequence: TGTGCCAGCAGTTTGACAGGGGGTTGCGGTGGGGCCAACGTCCTGACTTTC. It specifies CASSLTGGCGGANVLTF.

This clone was recorded once. This sequence joins TRBV7-2 and TRBJ2-7; D possibly corresponds to TRBD2 (8 bases). Germline V gene data show CDR1 as SGHTA and CDR2 as FQGNSA. The V gene lost 5 bases and the J gene lost 2 bases, with 19 bases spanning the gap. This CDR3 has 16 amino acids. CDR3 residues: CASSPPRGRGAYEQYF. The CDR3 DNA reads TGTGCCAGCAGCCCGCCGAGGGGGCGGGGGGCCTACGAGCAGTACTTC.